Shown below are 18 T cell receptor beta chains from a single sample sequenced in a study of shared clonotypes between healthy human individuals. Clones were sequenced by immunoSEQ multiplex PCR, and TCRdb holds only the in-frame ones, with some missing. The repertoire holds some 2,000,000 clones, with 90% to 95% as singletons. The sequenced sample consisted of naive CD4+ T cells sorted from blood. Noted subset: CD45RA+ positively selected. These receptors were collected from a man between 18 and 35 years old in good health.

This clone was recorded many times. V and J are TRBV10-1 and TRBJ1-1; D perhaps matches TRBD1 (5 bases). Per germline, CDR1 WNHNN and CDR2 SYGVQD (reference sequence). This CDR3 comprises 13 residues. V was shortened by 6 bases and J by 10 bases, with 18 bases between the two germline ends. The CDR3 protein is CASSEDKLRRAFF. The DNA for the CDR3 is TGCGCCAGCAGCGAGGACAAGCTTAGGAGAGCTTTCTTT.

V and J are TRBV4-3 and TRBJ1-1; weak D call: TRBD1 (5 bases). Germline CDR1 and CDR2: LGHNA and YSLEER. V dropped 4 bases and J dropped 0 bases, with 12 bases sitting between them. CDR3 length equals 15 residues. The CDR3 loop is CASSRGELVNTEAFF. CDR3 sequence (DNA): TGCGCCAGCAGCCGGGGGGAGTTGGTGAACACTGAAGCTTTCTTT.

The chain couples TRBV2 to TRBJ1-1, with 7 bases that match TRBD1. Germline CDR1 is SNHLY and CDR2 is FYNNEI. The CDR3 covers 15 residues. The junction had 7 bases not matched to a gene; V was cut back by 0 bases and J by 6 bases. DNA of the CDR3: TGTGCCAGCAGTGAAGCGTCCAGGGGGGTCGCTGAAGCTTTCTTT. It is translated as CASSEASRGVAEAFF.

This chain links TRBV29-1 with TRBJ2-1; D unclear. The V end was cut by 5 bases, the J end by 5 bases, with 10 bases between. Germline V gives CDR1 SQVTM, CDR2 ANQGSEA. This CDR3 has 12 amino acids. CDR3 bases: TGCAGCGTTCAAAAACAGAACAATGAGCAGTTCTTC. The encoded protein is CSVQKQNNEQFF.

The V call is TRBV7-2, the J call TRBJ1-2, with D uncertain. The V gene's germline CDR1 is SGHTA and CDR2 FQGNSA. CDR3 length: 14 residues. V lost 1 base and J lost 9, with 15 bases in between. The CDR3 loop is CASSLGSVGDRYTF. CDR3 DNA sequence: TGTGCCAGCAGCTTAGGAAGTGTCGGGGATCGCTACACCTTC.

The V call is TRBV30, the J call TRBJ2-7; D ambiguous. Germline CDR1 and CDR2: GTSNPN and SVGIG (reference sequence). The CDR3 is 12 amino acids. The germline V and J ends were trimmed by 3 bases and 2 bases, with 8 bases remaining between them. CDR3 nucleotide sequence: TGTGCCTGGAGGGGGAACGCCTACGAGCAGTACTTC. It specifies CAWRGNAYEQYF.

This clone was seen just once. Other DNA sequences within the sample encode an identical CDR3. The rearrangement uses TRBV9 and TRBJ2-7; 8 positions agree with TRBD2. The V and J ends lost 5 bases and 0 bases, in that order; junction bases with no gene match: 7. This CDR3 has 15 amino acids. CDR1 and CDR2 from the germline V gene are SGDLS and YYNGEE. In nucleotides, the CDR3 is TGTGCCAGCAGTCCTACTAGCGGCAGCTCCTACGAGCAGTACTTC. It yields the protein CASSPTSGSSYEQYF. Full variable domain (outside the CDR3, taken from reference TRBV9 and TRBJ2-7): DSGVTQTPKHLITATGQRVTLRCSPRSGDLSVYWYQQSLDQGLQFLIQYYNGEERAKGNILERFSAQQFPDLHSELNLSSLELGDSALYFCASSPTSGSSYEQYFGPGTRLTVT.

A single count supports this clone. Other DNA sequences in this specimen translate into the identical CDR3. V gene TRBV10-3 combines with J gene TRBJ2-7, with TRBD2 matching 14 bases. The V gene's germline CDR1 is ENHRY and CDR2 SYGVKD. The CDR3 spans 15 residues. V lost 4 bases and J lost 3; bases outside the gene matches: 2. Here the CDR3 reads CAISGGTSGSYEQYF. The CDR3 bases are TGTGCCATCAGTGGGGGGACTAGCGGGAGCTACGAGCAGTACTTC.

The V call is TRBV7-9, the J call TRBJ1-1; the D is unclear. V was pared by 5 bases and J by 1 base, with 14 bases between. From germline, CDR1 is SEHNR and CDR2 FQNEAQ (reference sequence). This CDR3 contains 15 residues. In DNA form, the CDR3 reads TGTGCCAGCAGCCCGACCGCCAGTCCGAACACTGAAGCTTTCTTT. Amino acid sequence: CASSPTASPNTEAFF. Full variable domain (remainder filled in from reference TRBV7-9 and TRBJ1-1): DTGVSQNPRHKITKRGQNVTFRCDPISEHNRLYWYRQTLGQGPEFLTYFQNEAQLEKSRLLSDRFSAERPKGSFSTLEIQRTEQGDSAMYLCASSPTASPNTEAFFGQGTRLTVV.

The chain joins TRBV28 to TRBJ2-1; the D is unclear. This CDR3 has 16 residues. V lost 2 bases to trimming and J lost 3 bases, with 14 bases between them. Looked up from germline, CDR1 is MDHEN and CDR2 is SYDVKM. The CDR3 is CASSLVGTKGYNEQFF. The CDR3 nucleotides are TGTGCCAGCAGTTTAGTGGGTACGAAGGGCTACAATGAGCAGTTCTTC.

The V gene is TRBV30, the J gene TRBJ1-2; no firm D call. Germline CDR1 reads GTSNPN; CDR2 reads SVGIG (reference sequence). CDR3 length: 16 amino acids. The V and J ends lost 1 base and 0 bases respectively, with 15 bases between them. CDR3: CAWSAEYRETNYGYTF. The CDR3 DNA is TGTGCCTGGAGTGCCGAATACCGGGAAACTAACTATGGCTACACCTTC.

This chain uses TRBV5-1 with TRBJ2-7; D might be TRBD1 (6 bases). Per the germline V gene, CDR1 is SGHRS and CDR2 is YFSETQ. V was shortened by 5 bases and J by 0 bases, with 12 bases between the two germline ends. The CDR3 spans 14 residues. CDR3 nucleotides: TGCGCCAGCAGTCAGGGGACCTTCTCCTACGAGCAGTACTTC. It is translated as CASSQGTFSYEQYF.

This rearrangement joins TRBV18 to TRBJ2-7; perhaps TRBD1 as D (6 bases). This CDR3 has 13 amino acids. The germline gives CDR1 KGHSH, CDR2 LQKENI. Trimming removed 3 bases at V and 7 bases at J, with 13 bases between. CDR3 nucleotide sequence: TGTGCCAGCTCACCGTCGGGACAAATTGAGCAGTACTTC. Translation gives CASSPSGQIEQYF.

The chain couples TRBV21-1 to TRBJ1-1. TRBV21-1 is assigned pseudogene status. The CDR3 runs 15 residues. The CDR3 is CASSYTGQLNTEAFF. The DNA for the CDR3 is TGTGCCAGCAGCTATACGGGGCAGTTGAACACTGAAGCTTTCTTT.

V gene TRBV14 combines with J gene TRBJ1-6; tentatively, D is TRBD1 (5 bases). The CDR3 contains 16 residues. Trimming took 3 bases from V and 2 from J, leaving 11 bases between them. Per the germline V gene, CDR1 is SGHDN and CDR2 is FVKESK. Here the CDR3 reads CASSHRQRAYNSPLHF. The DNA of the CDR3 is TGTGCCAGCAGCCATAGACAGCGCGCCTATAATTCACCCCTCCACTTT.

This clone was detected once. J is TRBJ2-7 and V is TRBV4-1, with TRBD1 as a possible D gene (7 bases). This CDR3 spans 15 amino acids. Looked up from germline, CDR1 is MGHRA and CDR2 is YSYEKL. Trimming took off 4 bases at V and 2 bases at J, with 15 bases between the two ends. The CDR3 reads CASSPRPRGAYEQYF. The CDR3 nucleotides read TGCGCCAGCAGCCCCCGGCCCAGGGGGGCCTACGAGCAGTACTTC.

The chain links TRBV6-6 to TRBJ2-5; D is unresolved. The CDR3 runs 12 residues. Germline V lookup: CDR1 MNHNY, CDR2 SVGAGI (reference sequence). Trimming left V 8 bases short and J 5 bases short, with 12 bases between. CDR3 loop: CASPRGLETQYF. For the CDR3, the DNA is TGTGCCAGCCCCCGTGGGCTGGAGACCCAGTACTTC.

The V gene is TRBV7-3, the J gene TRBJ1-2, with 9 bases identical to TRBD1. Trimming removed 5 bases from V and 7 bases from J; junction bases left unmatched: 11. The CDR3 sequence is 15 residues long. Looked up from germline, CDR1 is SGHTA and CDR2 is FQGTGA. In DNA, the CDR3 is TGTGCCAGCAGCCCGTCTGGTGGGACAGGGCCTGGCTACACCTTC. It translates to CASSPSGGTGPGYTF.